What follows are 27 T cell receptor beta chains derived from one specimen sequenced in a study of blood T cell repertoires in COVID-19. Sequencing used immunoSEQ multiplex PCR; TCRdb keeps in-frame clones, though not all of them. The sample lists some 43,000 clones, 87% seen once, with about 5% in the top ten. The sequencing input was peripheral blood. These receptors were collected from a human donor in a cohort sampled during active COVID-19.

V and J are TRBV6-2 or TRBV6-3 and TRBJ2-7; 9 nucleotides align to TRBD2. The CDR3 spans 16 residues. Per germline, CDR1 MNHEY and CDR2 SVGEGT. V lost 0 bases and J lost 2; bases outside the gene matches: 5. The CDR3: CASSYSKASGTYEQYF. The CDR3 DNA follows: TGTGCCAGCAGTTACTCGAAGGCTAGCGGGACCTACGAGCAGTACTTC.

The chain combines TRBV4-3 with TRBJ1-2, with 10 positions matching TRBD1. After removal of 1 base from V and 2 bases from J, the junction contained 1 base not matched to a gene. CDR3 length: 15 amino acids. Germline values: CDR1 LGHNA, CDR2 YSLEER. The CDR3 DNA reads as TGCGCCAGCAGCCAAGGACAGGGGGCGAACTATGGCTACACCTTC. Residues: CASSQGQGANYGYTF.

CDR3 DNA sequence: TGTGCCATCCGGGGGTCGGGCAGGGCGAATTCACCCCTCCACTTT. Its protein product is CAIRGSGRANSPLHF. V usage is TRBV10-3 and J usage is TRBJ1-6; D is perhaps TRBD1 (5 bases). V lost 8 bases to trimming and J lost 7 bases, with 18 bases between them. Germline V gene lookup returns CDR1 ENHRY and CDR2 SYGVKD. The CDR3 is 15 amino acids.

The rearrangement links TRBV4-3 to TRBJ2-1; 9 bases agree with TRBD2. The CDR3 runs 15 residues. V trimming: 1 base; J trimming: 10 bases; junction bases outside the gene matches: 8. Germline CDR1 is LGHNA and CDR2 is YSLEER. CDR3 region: CASSQVYGTSLEQFF. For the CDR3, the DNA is TGCGCCAGCAGCCAAGTATATGGGACTAGCCTAGAGCAGTTCTTC.

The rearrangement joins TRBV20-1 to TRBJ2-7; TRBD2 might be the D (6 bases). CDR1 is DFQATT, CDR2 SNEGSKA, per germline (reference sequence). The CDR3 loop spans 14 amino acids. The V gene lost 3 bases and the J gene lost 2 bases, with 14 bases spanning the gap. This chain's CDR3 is CSASFGTRAYEQYF. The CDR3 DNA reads TGCAGTGCTAGTTTTGGGACTCGGGCCTACGAGCAGTACTTC.

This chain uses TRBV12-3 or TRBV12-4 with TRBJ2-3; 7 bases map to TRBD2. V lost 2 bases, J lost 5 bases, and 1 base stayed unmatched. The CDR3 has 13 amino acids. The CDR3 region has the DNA TGTGCCAGCAGTTTACGGGAGGTAGATACGCAGTATTTT. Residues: CASSLREVDTQYF.

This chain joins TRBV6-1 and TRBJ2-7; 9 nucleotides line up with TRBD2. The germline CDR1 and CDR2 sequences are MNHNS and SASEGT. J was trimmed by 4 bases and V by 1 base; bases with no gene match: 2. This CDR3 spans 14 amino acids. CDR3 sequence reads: CASSEVLAGYEQYF. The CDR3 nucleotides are TGTGCCAGCAGTGAAGTGCTAGCGGGGTACGAGCAGTACTTC.

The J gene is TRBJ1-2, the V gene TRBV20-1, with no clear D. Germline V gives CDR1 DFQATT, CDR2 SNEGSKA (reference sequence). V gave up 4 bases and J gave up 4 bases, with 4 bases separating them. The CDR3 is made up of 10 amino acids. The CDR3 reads CSAISYGYTF. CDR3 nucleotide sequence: TGCAGTGCTATCTCCTATGGCTACACCTTC.

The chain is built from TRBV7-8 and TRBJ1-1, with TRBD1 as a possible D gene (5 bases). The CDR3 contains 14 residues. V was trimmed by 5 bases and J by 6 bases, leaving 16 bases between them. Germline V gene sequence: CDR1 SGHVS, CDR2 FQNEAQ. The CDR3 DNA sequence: TGTGCCAGCAGCCCCCGTTGGGGGGAATCTGAAGCTTTCTTT. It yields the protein CASSPRWGESEAFF.

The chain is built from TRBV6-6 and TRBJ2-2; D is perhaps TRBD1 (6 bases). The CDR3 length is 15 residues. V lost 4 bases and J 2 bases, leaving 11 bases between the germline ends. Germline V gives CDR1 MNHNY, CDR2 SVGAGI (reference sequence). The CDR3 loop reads CASSSDRTNTGELFF. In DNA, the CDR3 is TGTGCCAGCAGTTCCGACAGGACCAACACCGGGGAGCTGTTTTTT.

The CDR3 sequence is CASSVRGDRGREKLFF. CDR3 DNA: TGTGCCAGCAGCGTAAGGGGAGACAGGGGTCGTGAAAAACTGTTTTTT. The rearrangement joins TRBV9 to TRBJ1-4, with 8 bases lining up with TRBD1. With V trimmed by 1 base and J by 7 bases, 9 bases remained unmatched. The germline CDR1 and CDR2 sequences are SGDLS and YYNGEE. The CDR3 runs 16 residues. Full variable domain (missing parts from reference TRBV9 and TRBJ1-4): DSGVTQTPKHLITATGQRVTLRCSPRSGDLSVYWYQQSLDQGLQFLIQYYNGEERAKGNILERFSAQQFPDLHSELNLSSLELGDSALYFCASSVRGDRGREKLFFGSGTQLSVL.

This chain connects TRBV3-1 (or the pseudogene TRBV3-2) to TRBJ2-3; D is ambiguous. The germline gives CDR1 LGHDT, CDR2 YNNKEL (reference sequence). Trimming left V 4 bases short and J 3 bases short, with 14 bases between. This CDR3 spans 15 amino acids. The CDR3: CASSRFNGRTDTQYF. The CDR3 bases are TGTGCCAGCAGCCGGTTCAATGGGCGAACAGATACGCAGTATTTT.

For the CDR3, the DNA is TGTGCCAGCAGCGTAGGTACGGGAGGGTGGGAGACCCAGTACTTC. Its translation: CASSVGTGGWETQYF. The rearrangement uses TRBV9 and TRBJ2-5; 8 bases align to TRBD2. CDR1 and CDR2 from the germline V gene are SGDLS and YYNGEE. The J segment lost 5 bases and the V segment lost 0 bases, leaving 6 bases of the junction unmatched. CDR3 length equals 15 residues.

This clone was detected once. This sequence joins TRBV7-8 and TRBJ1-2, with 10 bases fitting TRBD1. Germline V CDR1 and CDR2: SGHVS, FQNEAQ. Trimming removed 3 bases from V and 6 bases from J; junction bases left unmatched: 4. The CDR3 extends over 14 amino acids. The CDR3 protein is CASSLGQGKDGYTF. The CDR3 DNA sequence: TGTGCCAGCAGCTTGGGACAGGGGAAGGATGGCTACACCTTC.

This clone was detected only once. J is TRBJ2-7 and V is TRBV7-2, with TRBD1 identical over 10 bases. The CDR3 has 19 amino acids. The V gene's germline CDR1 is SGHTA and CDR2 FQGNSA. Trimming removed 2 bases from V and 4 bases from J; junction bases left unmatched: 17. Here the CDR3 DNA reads TGTGCCAGCAGCTTACCTCTGCCTCATCCGGGACAGGGGACATACGAGCAGTACTTC. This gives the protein CASSLPLPHPGQGTYEQYF. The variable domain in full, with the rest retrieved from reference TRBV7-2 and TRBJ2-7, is GAGVSQSPSNKVTEKGKDVELRCDPISGHTALYWYRQSLGQGLEFLIYFQGNSAPDKSGLPSDRFSAERTGGSVSTLTIQRTQQEDSAVYLCASSLPLPHPGQGTYEQYFGPGTRLTVT.

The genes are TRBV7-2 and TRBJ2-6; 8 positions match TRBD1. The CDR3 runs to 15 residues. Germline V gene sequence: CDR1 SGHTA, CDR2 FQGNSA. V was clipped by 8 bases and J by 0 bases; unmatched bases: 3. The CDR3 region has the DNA TGTGCCAGCCATACAGGGGGCTCTGGGGCCAACGTCCTGACTTTC. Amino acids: CASHTGGSGANVLTF.

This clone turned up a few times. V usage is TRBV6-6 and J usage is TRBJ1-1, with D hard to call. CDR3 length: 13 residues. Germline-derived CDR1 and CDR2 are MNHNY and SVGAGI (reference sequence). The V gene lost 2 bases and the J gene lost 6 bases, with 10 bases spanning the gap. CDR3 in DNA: TGTGCCAGCAGTTACGCTCATACAGCTGAAGCTTTCTTT. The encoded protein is CASSYAHTAEAFF.

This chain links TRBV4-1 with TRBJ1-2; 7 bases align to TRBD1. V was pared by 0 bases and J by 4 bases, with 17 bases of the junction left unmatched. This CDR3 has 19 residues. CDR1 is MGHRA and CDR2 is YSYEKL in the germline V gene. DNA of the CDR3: TGCGCCAGCAGCCAAGATGGGGTAGGCAGCCACAGGGGATTCTATGGCTACACCTTC. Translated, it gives CASSQDGVGSHRGFYGYTF.

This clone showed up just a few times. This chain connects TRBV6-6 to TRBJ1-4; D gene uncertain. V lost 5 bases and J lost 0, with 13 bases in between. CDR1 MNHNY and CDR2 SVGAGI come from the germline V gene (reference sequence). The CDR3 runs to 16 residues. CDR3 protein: CASSQHGSATNEKLFF. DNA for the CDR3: TGTGCCAGCAGTCAACACGGGTCCGCAACTAATGAAAAACTGTTTTTT.

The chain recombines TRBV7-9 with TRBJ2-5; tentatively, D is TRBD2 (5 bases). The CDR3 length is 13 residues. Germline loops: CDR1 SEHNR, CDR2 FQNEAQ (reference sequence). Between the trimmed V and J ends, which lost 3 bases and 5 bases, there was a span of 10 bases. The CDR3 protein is CASSFSGSETQYF. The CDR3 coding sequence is TGTGCCAGCAGCTTTTCGGGAAGCGAGACCCAGTACTTC.

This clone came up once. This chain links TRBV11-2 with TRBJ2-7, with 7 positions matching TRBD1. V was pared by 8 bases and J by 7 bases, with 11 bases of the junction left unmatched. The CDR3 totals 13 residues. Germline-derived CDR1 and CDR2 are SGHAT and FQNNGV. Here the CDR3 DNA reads TGTGCCAGCCTCGGGACAGCACAAAGGGAGCAGTACTTC. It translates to CASLGTAQREQYF.

CDR3 loop: CASSSGLAGTNTQYF. CDR3 DNA: TGTGCCAGCAGCTCCGGACTAGCGGGAACAAATACGCAGTATTTT. The genes are TRBV7-6 and TRBJ2-3, with 12 bases that match TRBD2. J was trimmed by 7 bases and V by 4 bases; bases with no gene match: 6. CDR3 length: 15 residues. Germline V gives CDR1 SGHVS, CDR2 FNYEAQ. The complete variable domain, with remaining parts taken from reference TRBV7-6 and TRBJ2-3, reads GAGVSQSPRYKVTKRGQDVALRCDPISGHVSLYWYRQALGQGPEFLTYFNYEAQQDKSGLPNDRFSAERPEGSISTLTIQRTEQRDSAMYRCASSSGLAGTNTQYFGPGTRLTVL.

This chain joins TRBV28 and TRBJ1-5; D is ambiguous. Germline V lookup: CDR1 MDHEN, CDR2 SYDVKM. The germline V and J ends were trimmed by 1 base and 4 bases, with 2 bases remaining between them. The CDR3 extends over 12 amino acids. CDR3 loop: CASSLLNQPQHF. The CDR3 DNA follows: TGTGCCAGCAGTTTATTAAATCAGCCCCAGCATTTT.

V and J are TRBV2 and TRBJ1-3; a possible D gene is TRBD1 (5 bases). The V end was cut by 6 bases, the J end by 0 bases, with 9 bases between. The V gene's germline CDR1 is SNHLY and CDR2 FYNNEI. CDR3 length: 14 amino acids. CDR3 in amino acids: CASRDIFSGNTIYF. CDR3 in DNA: TGTGCCAGCAGGGACATCTTCTCTGGAAACACCATATATTTT.

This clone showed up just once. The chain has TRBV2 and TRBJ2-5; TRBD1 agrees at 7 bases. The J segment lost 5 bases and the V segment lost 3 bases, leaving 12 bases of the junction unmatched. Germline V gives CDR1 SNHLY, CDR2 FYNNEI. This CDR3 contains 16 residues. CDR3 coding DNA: TGTGCCAGCAGTGACGGGTCCACAGGGGTGGTGGAGACCCAGTACTTC. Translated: CASSDGSTGVVETQYF.

This CDR3 is CASSFRGLANNEQFF. In nucleotides, the CDR3 is TGTGCCAGCAGCTTCCGCGGACTAGCGAACAATGAGCAGTTCTTC. This chain uses TRBV11-2 with TRBJ2-1; 9 bases align to TRBD2. There are 15 residues in the CDR3. Trimming at V came to 3 bases and at J to 5 bases, leaving 5 bases not matched to a gene. Germline V lookup: CDR1 SGHAT, CDR2 FQNNGV.

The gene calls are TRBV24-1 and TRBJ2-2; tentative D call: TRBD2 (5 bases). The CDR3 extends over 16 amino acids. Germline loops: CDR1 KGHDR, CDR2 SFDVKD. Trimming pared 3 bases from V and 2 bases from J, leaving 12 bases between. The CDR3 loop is CATSDPSRGNTGELFF. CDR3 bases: TGTGCCACCAGTGATCCGTCCCGGGGTAACACCGGGGAGCTGTTTTTT.